Presented here are 11 T cell receptor beta chains from one specimen sequenced in a study of blood T cells in healthy people across ages. Primers used in a second PCR of roughly 7 to 12 cycles were a sample-barcoded 5' primer and a J-beta primer mix. MiXCR, run by TCRdb on the 5' RACE reads, gives a single entry per CDR3 protein. The sample contains 500,000 to 700,000 distinct CDR3 sequences, 25% to 35% of which appear only once. Source material: blood. These receptors all stem from a woman of 80 years or more in good health.

This clonotype was counted between two and nine times. The J gene is TRBJ2-3, the V gene TRBV13; possible D gene TRBD1, 5 bases. Between the trimmed V and J ends, which lost 0 bases and 3 bases, there was a span of 10 bases. Germline V gene data show CDR1 as PRHDT and CDR2 as FYEKMQ (reference sequence). The CDR3 has 15 amino acids. The CDR3 region is CASSLGARQTDTQYF. For the CDR3, the DNA is TGTGCCAGCAGCTTAGGCGCTAGACAGACAGATACGCAGTATTTT. Combining the CDR3 with reference TRBV13 and TRBJ2-3 gives the whole variable domain AAGVIQSPRHLIKEKRETATLKCYPIPRHDTVYWYQQGPGQDPQFLISFYEKMQSDKGSIPDRFSAQQFSDYHSELNMSSLELGDSALYFCASSLGARQTDTQYFGPGTRLTVL.

Concerning this clonotype: Possible read error: a much larger clone is one base away. The chain recombines TRBV7-9 with TRBJ2-3; a weak D match, TRBD2 (6 bases). Trimming pared 2 bases from V and 8 bases from J, leaving 17 bases between. Germline V gene lookup returns CDR1 SEHNR and CDR2 FQNEAQ (reference sequence). This CDR3 is 15 amino acids long. In DNA form, the CDR3 reads TGTGCCAGCAGCTTAAAGAGGAGGGTAGGGATTACGCAGTATTTT. Translated: CASSLKRRVGITQYF.

This clonotype has a handful of counts. J is TRBJ1-5 and V is TRBV6-1; 8 bases line up with TRBD1. Per the germline V gene, CDR1 is MNHNS and CDR2 is SASEGT. V shed 7 bases, J shed 4 bases, and the junction held 3 bases outside the gene matches. The CDR3 is 13 amino acids. CDR3 nucleotides: TGTGCCAGCACCCGACAGGGGAATCAGCCCCAGCATTTT. This encodes CASTRQGNQPQHF.

This clonotype has more than one count but fewer than ten. The chain couples TRBV6-5 to TRBJ2-5, with TRBD2 as a possible D gene (6 bases). Trimming removed 6 bases at V and 4 bases at J, with 18 bases between. This CDR3 contains 15 residues. Germline CDR1 MNHEY, CDR2 SVGAGI. The CDR3 sequence: CASSKGLAIGETQYF. The CDR3 coding sequence is TGTGCCAGCAGCAAGGGGCTAGCGATAGGAGAGACCCAGTACTTC.

The chain is built from TRBV5-1 and TRBJ2-3; D is uncertain. CDR1 is SGHRS and CDR2 is YFSETQ in the germline V gene. Trimming removed 4 bases from V and 1 base from J, with 13 bases in between. The CDR3 runs to 15 residues. CDR3 nucleotide sequence: TGCGCCAGCAGCCTCGGCAGCGTGGGCACAGATACGCAGTATTTT. This encodes CASSLGSVGTDTQYF.

This clonotype was recorded at least ten times. The V gene is TRBV7-8, the J gene TRBJ1-4; no clear D gene. Trimming removed 6 bases at V and 0 bases at J, with 8 bases between. The germline V gene encodes CDR1 SGHVS and CDR2 FQNEAQ. The length of the CDR3 is 14 residues. CDR3 sequence reads: CASSPLATNEKLFF. The CDR3 DNA is TGTGCCAGCAGTCCACTTGCAACTAATGAAAAACTGTTTTTT. Based on the CDR3 plus reference TRBV7-8 and TRBJ1-4, the full variable domain is GAGVSQSPRYKVAKRGQDVALRCDPISGHVSLFWYQQALGQGPEFLTYFQNEAQLDKSGLPSDRFFAERPEGSVSTLKIQRTQQEDSAVYLCASSPLATNEKLFFGSGTQLSVL.

A remark on this clonotype: A read error may explain this, as a much larger clone is one base away. J is TRBJ1-2 and V is TRBV6-4; a possible D gene is TRBD1 (5 bases). The CDR3 runs 13 residues. CDR1 and CDR2 (germline): MRHNA, SNTAGT. Here the CDR3 reads CASSDSGLRGYAF. The CDR3 DNA reads as TGTGCCAGCAGTGACTCGGGCTTGAGGGGCTACGCCTTC.

Points on this clonotype: Possible read error: a much larger clone is one base away. V and J are TRBV6-1 and TRBJ1-1; D is possibly TRBD1 (6 bases). CDR3 size: 13 residues. V was shortened by 7 bases and J by 0 bases, with 9 bases between the two germline ends. The germline V gene has CDR1 MNHNS and CDR2 SASEGT. The CDR3 protein is CASTWTVNTEAFF. CDR3 coding DNA: TGTGCCAGCACCTGGACAGTGAACACTGAAGCTTTCTTT.

The table lists this clonotype with many counts. V usage is TRBV15 and J usage is TRBJ1-5; tentative D call: TRBD1 (6 bases). This CDR3 spans 15 amino acids. Germline V gives CDR1 LNHNV, CDR2 YYDKDF (reference sequence). Trimming removed 0 bases at V and 3 bases at J, with 9 bases between. CDR3 amino acids: CATSRERQVNQPQHF. The CDR3 coding sequence is TGTGCCACCAGCAGAGAGCGACAGGTCAATCAGCCCCAGCATTTT. Full variable domain (rest looked up from reference TRBV15 and TRBJ1-5): DAMVIQNPRYQVTQFGKPVTLSCSQTLNHNVMYWYQQKSSQAPKLLFHYYDKDFNNEADTPDNFQSRRPNTSFCFLDIRSPGLGDTAMYLCATSRERQVNQPQHFGDGTRLSIL.

In this sample, this clonotype turned up many times. The chain couples TRBV7-2 to TRBJ2-1; 10 bases align to TRBD2. Germline CDR1 SGHTA, CDR2 FQGNSA. Trimming took 5 bases from V and 6 from J; bases not matched to a gene: 7. This CDR3 contains 15 residues. In DNA, the CDR3 is TGTGCCAGCAGCCCCCAGCGGGGGGGCGGCAATGAGCAGTTCTTC. Residues: CASSPQRGGGNEQFF.

This clonotype was seen only a few times. A much larger clone differs from this one at a single base, so this may be a read error. This sequence joins TRBV5-1 and TRBJ2-1; D possibly corresponds to TRBD1 (6 bases). The germline CDR1 and CDR2 sequences are SGHRS and YFSETQ. The CDR3 loop spans 14 amino acids. V lost 3 bases and J 6 bases, leaving 13 bases between the germline ends. For the CDR3, the DNA is TGCGCCAGCAGCTGGGGTACAGGGTCCAATGAGCAGTTCTTC. Its protein product is CASSWGTGSNEQFF.